This T cell receptor beta chain was sequenced for a study of CD8 T cells in Susac syndrome. Germline loops: CDR1 LNHNV, CDR2 YYDKDF (reference sequence). The CDR3 runs to 13 residues. The ends lost 0 bases at V and 10 bases at J; junction bases unmatched: 4. Random hexamers primed reverse transcription of roughly 0.5 to 1 ug RNA. Across 54 Vbeta and 13 Jbeta, TCR beta CDR3 was amplified with immunoSEQ multiplex PCR. Each CDR3 protein gets one entry after TCRdb re-called the immunoSEQ multiplex PCR reads with MiXCR. The table has around 180,000 distinct CDR3 sequences, 85% to 95% seen once. The source of this sequence is a human donor with Susac syndrome. Sequencing was carried out using CD4+ T cells from PBMCs. This chain links TRBV15 with TRBJ2-7; 9 positions agree with TRBD1. In DNA, the CDR3 is TGTGCCACCAGCAGAGATCGGGGACAGGGCCAGTACTTC. Its protein is CATSRDRGQGQYF.